What follows is one TCR beta chain and its context. This entry belongs to a study of Ad26.COV2.S vaccination and SARS-CoV-2 variants. Study background: Recipients of Ad26.COV2.S got it intramuscularly, once or twice 56 days apart.

This sample's treatment: 15 to 20 received Ad26.COV2.S at low or high dose, single or two shots; 5 received placebo; per-sample allocation not given. The study sampled participants on day 63 after the first vaccine or placebo injection. In Boston, an adult donor aged 18-55 years took part. An Ad26 vector that expressed Wuhan-strain SARS-CoV-2 spike constituted the vaccine. The method was immunoSEQ multiplex PCR; TCRdb's version includes in-frame clones alone and lacks a portion of them. This sample has more than 300,000 clones, with about 87% found just once. V gave up 4 bases and J gave up 1 base; unmatched junction bases: 3. This CDR3 is 14 amino acids long. Germline loops: CDR1 SGHRS, CDR2 YFSETQ.

This chain links TRBV5-1 with TRBJ2-3, with 7 bases lining up with TRBD1. This specimen was peripheral blood, taken in a trial of Ad26.COV2.S vaccine versus placebo. This receptor was identified in a person between 18 and 65 years old who received the Ad26.COV2.S COVID-19 vaccine or a placebo. This CDR3 reads CASSTGQGTDTQYF. In DNA, the CDR3 is TGCGCCAGCAGCACCGGACAGGGCACAGATACGCAGTATTTT.